These T cell receptor beta chains were read from a single sample in a study of lymphopenia after photon versus proton radiotherapy. Repertoires were generated with immunoSEQ multiplex PCR, while TCRdb's copy carries only in-frame clones and drops some. The sample contains 20,000 to 30,000 clones, over 80% of which appear only once. Specimen: peripheral blood, collected from a patient treated with proton-based radiotherapy. The receptors here all came from a woman in her 70s with pancreatic cancer. CDR3s include the opening cysteine and the closing phenylalanine or tryptophan. The D gene is left open where the match is weak. Size values are once, few and many counts, or a class for expanded clones, and some rows have none.

cdr3_nt,cdr3_aa,cdr3_length,v_call,d_call,j_call,clone_size
TGTGCCAGCAGCGAGTCTCAAAGGGAAAACATTCAGTACTTC,CASSESQRENIQYF,14,TRBV2,NA,TRBJ2-4,NA
TGTGCCAGCAGTGGCTTCGGGACAGGGTCCTCCTACGAGCAGTACTTC,CASSGFGTGSSYEQYF,16,TRBV28,TRBD1,TRBJ2-7,NA
TGTGCCTTCGGGACTAGCGGGAGGTTGGTCACCGGGGAGCTGTTTTTT,CAFGTSGRLVTGELFF,16,TRBV30,TRBD2,TRBJ2-2,NA
TGTGCCTGGAGTGTAGGCGGGAGCTCTGGAAACACCATATATTTT,CAWSVGGSSGNTIYF,15,TRBV30,NA,TRBJ1-3,NA
TGTGCCAGCAGACCGTTGGGGGGGTCCTACGAGCAGTACTTC,CASRPLGGSYEQYF,14,TRBV6-1,TRBD2,TRBJ2-7,few
TGTGCCAGCAGTGATCTAAGTCTCGGCACAGAAAAACTGTTTTTT,CASSDLSLGTEKLFF,15,TRBV2,NA,TRBJ1-4,NA
TGCAGCGTTCCCTTTGGGGCATCCTATGGCTACACCTTC,CSVPFGASYGYTF,13,TRBV29-1,NA,TRBJ1-2,NA
TGTGCCAGCAGTGTCAGCCAGGGATTCGGTGAAAAACTGTTTTTT,CASSVSQGFGEKLFF,15,TRBV27,NA,TRBJ1-4,NA
TGTGCCAGCAGCTTAGGTTCGGTCAATCAGCCCCAGCATTTT,CASSLGSVNQPQHF,14,TRBV7-2,NA,TRBJ1-5,NA
TGTGCCAGCAGCTTAGCCGGGGCCCCTGGAGAGCAGTACTTC,CASSLAGAPGEQYF,14,TRBV7-9,NA,TRBJ2-7,NA
TGCGCCAGCAGAGGGACCTACGAGCAGTACTTC,CASRGTYEQYF,11,TRBV10-1,NA,TRBJ2-7,few
TGTGCCAGCAGTTACCGGGACACCGGTACCGGGGAGCTGTTTTTT,CASSYRDTGTGELFF,15,TRBV6-6,NA,TRBJ2-2,medium-sized
TGTGCCAGCAGCGCAAGTTGGACCCCGGAAAACATTCAGTACTTC,CASSASWTPENIQYF,15,TRBV4-2,NA,TRBJ2-4,NA
TGCGCCAGCAGCTTGGACGCGGTCCAAAGCAATCAGCCCCAGCATTTT,CASSLDAVQSNQPQHF,16,TRBV5-1,NA,TRBJ1-5,NA
TGCGCCAGCAGCCAAGAGGGACAGGCCCTCGCCGGGGAGCTGTTTTTT,CASSQEGQALAGELFF,16,TRBV5-5,TRBD1,TRBJ2-2,NA
TGTGCCAGCAGCTTAGATCGCTCGTACGGGGCCAAAAACATTCAGTACTTC,CASSLDRSYGAKNIQYF,17,TRBV11-2,NA,TRBJ2-4,NA
TGTGCCAGCAGCTTATATACGAACACTGAAGCTTTCTTT,CASSLYTNTEAFF,13,TRBV7-8,NA,TRBJ1-1,few
TGTGCCAGCTCGCCCGAGACTAGCGGGAGGCGGTGGGAGCAGTTCTTC,CASSPETSGRRWEQFF,16,TRBV18,TRBD2,TRBJ2-1,NA
TGTGCCAGCAGCGCAACGACAGGGGGCGCGCCCGGGGAGCTGTTTTTT,CASSATTGGAPGELFF,16,TRBV9,TRBD1,TRBJ2-2,NA
TGTGCCGGGGGTACGGACACTGAAGCTTTCTTT,CAGGTDTEAFF,11,TRBV28,NA,TRBJ1-1,once
TGTGCCATCAGCCAAGCTAGCGGCGCCTACGAGCAGTACTTC,CAISQASGAYEQYF,14,TRBV10-3,TRBD2,TRBJ2-7,NA
TGTGCCAGCAGCCAAGCGTTCGGCAGGAACACTGAAGCTTTCTTT,CASSQAFGRNTEAFF,15,TRBV14,NA,TRBJ1-1,NA
TGCGCCAGCAGCGCCCGACAGGGAGTAATTGGCTACGAGCAGTACTTC,CASSARQGVIGYEQYF,16,TRBV5-1,TRBD1,TRBJ2-7,NA
TGCAGTGCTAGCTACAATGAGCAGTTCTTC,CSASYNEQFF,10,TRBV20-1,NA,TRBJ2-1,few
TGCGCCAGCAGCCAATGGCGCTCTGGGGCCAACGTCCTGACTTTC,CASSQWRSGANVLTF,15,TRBV4-3,NA,TRBJ2-6,NA
TGTGCCAGCAGCCCATCGGGACGGAGCTATGGCTACACCTTC,CASSPSGRSYGYTF,14,TRBV5-8,NA,TRBJ1-2,NA
TGTGCCAGCAGTTTATCTAGCGGGAGGGCCTTTGTGCAGTACTTC,CASSLSSGRAFVQYF,15,TRBV27,TRBD2,TRBJ2-7,NA